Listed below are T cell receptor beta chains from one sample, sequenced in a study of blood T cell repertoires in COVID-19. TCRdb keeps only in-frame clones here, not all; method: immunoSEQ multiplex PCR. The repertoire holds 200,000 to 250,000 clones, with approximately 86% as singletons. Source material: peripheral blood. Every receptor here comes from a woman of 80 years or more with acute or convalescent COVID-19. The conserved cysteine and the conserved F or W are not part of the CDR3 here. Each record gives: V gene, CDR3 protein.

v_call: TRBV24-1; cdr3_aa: ATSHSQGVYGYT
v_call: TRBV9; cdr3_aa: ASSAQLGGTEAF
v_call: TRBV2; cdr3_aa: ASRRTMNTGELF
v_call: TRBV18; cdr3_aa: ASSPDTNYGYT
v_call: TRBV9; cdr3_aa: ASSVDPSGGINEQF
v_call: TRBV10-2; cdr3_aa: ASTLGGHSNTEAF
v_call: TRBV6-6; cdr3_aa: ATWTGSTIDEKLF
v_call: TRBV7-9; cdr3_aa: ASSPRTGNTGELF
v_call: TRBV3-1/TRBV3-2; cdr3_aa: ASSPSGGVPDTQY
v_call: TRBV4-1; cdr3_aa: ASSQESTGAYGYT
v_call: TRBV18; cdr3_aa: ASSPLPGQYDQPQH
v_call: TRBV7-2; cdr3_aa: ASSLATPGSPLH
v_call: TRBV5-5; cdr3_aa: ASSRLQGADEKLF
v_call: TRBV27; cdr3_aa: ASSSGTGDYEQY
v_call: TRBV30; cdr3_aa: ACSPGHRNSPLH
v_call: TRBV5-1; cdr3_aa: ASSSTRTGYPYNEQF
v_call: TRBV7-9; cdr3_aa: ASSPQGWTEAF
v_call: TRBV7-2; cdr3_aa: ASSSSGRSEQF
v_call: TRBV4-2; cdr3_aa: ASSQAGDFGEAF
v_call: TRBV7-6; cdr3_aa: ASSLVRTGSRETQY
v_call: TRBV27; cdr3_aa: AAGVAGTGELF
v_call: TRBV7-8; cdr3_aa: ASSLAFGTGSNEQF
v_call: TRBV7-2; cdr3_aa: ASSLPPGQGYQPQH
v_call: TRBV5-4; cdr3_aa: ASSQGARNEAF
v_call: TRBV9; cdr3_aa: ASSANPGLAGDTQY
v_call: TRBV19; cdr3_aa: ASSTEHRAGAARETQY
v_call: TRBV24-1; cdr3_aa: ATSAGREQF
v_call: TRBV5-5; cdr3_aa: ASSFVDRGNEAF
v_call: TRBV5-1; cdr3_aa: ASSFRLAGVETQY
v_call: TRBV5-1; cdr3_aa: ASSLDLTLSGANVLT
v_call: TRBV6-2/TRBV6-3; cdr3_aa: ASSWDSRPNTEAF
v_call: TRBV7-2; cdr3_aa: ASSSPAGGPREQF
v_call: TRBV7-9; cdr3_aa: ASSLEGGLSRAF
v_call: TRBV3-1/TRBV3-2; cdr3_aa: ASSQKSGGALEQF
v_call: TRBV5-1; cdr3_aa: ASSSLQRTFNEQF
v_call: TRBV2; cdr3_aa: ASNPTGPSEAF
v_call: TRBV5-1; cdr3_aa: ASSLVSGGITDTQY
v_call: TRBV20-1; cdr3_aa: SASRLASGGAGYNEQF
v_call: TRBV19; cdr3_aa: ASSATGGGNTIY
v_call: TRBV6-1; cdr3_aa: ASSEGAYQPQH
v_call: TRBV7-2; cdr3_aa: ASSLDPAVGGVYEKLF